The source of this T cell receptor beta chain is a study of immune evolution from preneoplasia to lung adenocarcinoma (dated by TCRdb to 2020 to 2023). With respect to the entire study: The study profiled immune contexture across lung adenocarcinoma precursors and invasive adenocarcinoma using immune gene expression, TCR sequencing and multiplex immunofluorescence. Resected precursor lesions (AAH, AIS, MIA) and invasive adenocarcinomas were compared with paired morphologically normal lung tissue. Sample size was determined by specimen availability and not by a prior power calculation. Whole exome sequencing and methylation data from the same cohort of nodules were integrated with the immune data. A total of some 51 patients with pulmonary nodules who underwent surgical resection were included in the overall cohort. TCR sequencing data were obtained from approximately 50 patients. The study reported that some 100 samples were used for TCR sequencing. Class I HLA alleles were inferred from exome data with POLYSOLVER, and allele-specific HLA loss was detected with LOHHLA.

Overall study outcomes, separate from this receptor: The highest top T cell clone frequencies were observed in normal lung, and a progressive decrease in top T cell clone frequencies appeared to occur from AAH through AIS, MIA and invasive adenocarcinoma. The findings rested on association rather than direct causation, and larger cohorts with long-term follow-up and longitudinal biopsies were considered necessary. Clonality was highest in normal lung, while later-stage lesions appeared to have lower clonality but higher T cell density and diversity. Because all patients came from Japan and China, whether the findings apply to Western populations was uncertain.

Between about 2013 and 2018, the patients underwent resection in either Japan or China. Two lung cancer pathologists independently confirmed the histologic diagnosis of each case on H&E slides. FFPE tissue was used for DNA isolation with the AllPrep DNA/RNA FFPE Kit. Concerning this clone itself: The antigen it binds to is not known. No qualities accompany the bases; no much larger clone lies one base away.

The immunoSEQ hsTCRbeta Kit was used to sequence TCR beta CDR3 regions from DNA. The authors processed their data as follows. The ImmunoSEQ Analyzer was used to analyse the TCR sequencing data. T cell clonality was defined as 1 minus Pielou's evenness computed on productive rearrangements. T cell diversity was measured with the inverse Simpson index on productive templates. T cell density was expressed as TCR beta template counts normalized to usable DNA, with usable DNA estimated by amplifying and sequencing housekeeping genes. Two-sided Kruskal-Wallis tests were used to compare TCR metrics between histologic stages. The table was pulled from immuneACCESS by TCRdb, which kept in-frame rearrangements only. Such tables lose some clones; where checked, under half of the loss comes from unresolved V genes, and the rest has no known cause. V, J and clone size are taken as reported in that table, and D and trimming were inferred from the DNA itself. A total of 4,500 to 6,500 clones appear in this sample, about four fifths of them only once. Of the sample, 10% is held by the ten largest clones.

From a lookup of the germline V gene (reference sequence), CDR1 and CDR2 are GTSNPN and SVGIG. The CDR3 contains 12 residues, cysteine and phenylalanine counted. The CDR3 DNA has 36 bases and is translated from base 1. V was cut back by 7 bases and J by 6 bases, leaving a gap of 16 bases between them. The specimen sequenced was FFPE normal lung tissue adjacent to the tumor. The TCR comes from a person aged 50-75 years with lung adenocarcinoma. The sequence is built from TRBV30 and TRBJ2-7, and the D gene may be TRBD2, 6 bases matching. Here is the DNA: TGTGCCTACCGTCGGGGGTTCGGCGAGCAGTACTTC. Its amino acids are CAYRRGFGEQYF.